Below, 3 T cell receptor beta chains from the same sample are listed, as sequenced in a study of blood T cell repertoires in COVID-19. Clones were sequenced by immunoSEQ multiplex PCR, and TCRdb holds only the in-frame ones, with some missing. This table holds about 240,000 clones, around 88% found once. The sequencing input was peripheral blood. The source is a woman aged 30 to 39 who had recovered from COVID-19.

The chain employs TRBV12-3 or TRBV12-4 and TRBJ2-7, with D possibly matching TRBD1 (5 bases). The CDR3 sequence is 13 residues long. Deletions cut 7 bases from V and 1 base from J, with 11 bases between. The CDR3 region is CASKGSHSYEQYF. CDR3 DNA: TGTGCCAGCAAGGGGTCACATTCCTACGAGCAGTACTTC.

V and J are TRBV15 and TRBJ2-3; maybe TRBD1 (6 bases). This CDR3 has 14 amino acids. Germline V gene lookup returns CDR1 LNHNV and CDR2 YYDKDF (reference sequence). V dropped 3 bases and J dropped 0 bases, with 7 bases sitting between them. The CDR3 DNA reads as TGTGCCACCAGCAGGGACAGTAGCACAGATACGCAGTATTTT. Protein: CATSRDSSTDTQYF.

The rearrangement links TRBV19 to TRBJ1-2, with D tentatively TRBD1 (5 bases). Trimming stripped 5 bases from V and 11 bases from J, with 21 bases between. Germline CDR1 LNHDA, CDR2 SQIVND (reference sequence). The CDR3 is 14 residues long. The CDR3 region is CASSPTTDYYPYTF. The CDR3 nucleotides read TGTGCCAGTAGTCCCACGACAGATTATTATCCATACACCTTC.